The 9 T cell receptor beta chains presented below share a single source sample, sequenced in a study of identical twins. TCRdb ran MiXCR on the 5' RACE reads and lists one entry per CDR3 protein. This sample yields just over 500,000 distinct CDR3 sequences, of which under 25% are seen a single time; around 0.9% belongs to the top ten. The same data also contributed to another study, on T cells expressing NK-cell markers.

Sequencing was done on a sample of CD4+ T cells sorted from blood. Receptor source: a woman aged 18-35 years in good health.

The gene calls are TRBV24-1 and TRBJ1-5; 7 nucleotides agree with TRBD1. The CDR3 spans 18 residues. Germline loops: CDR1 KGHDR, CDR2 SFDVKD. CDR3: CDPDRMIHGGISNQPQHF. The CDR3 nucleotides read TGTGACCCGGACAGGATGATACATGGGGGAATCAGCAATCAGCCCCAGCATTTT.

The V gene is TRBV5-1, the J gene TRBJ2-7, with 10 bases identical to TRBD1. The CDR3 is 17 residues long. The J segment lost 5 bases and the V segment lost 0 bases, leaving 11 bases of the junction unmatched. The germline gives CDR1 SGHRS, CDR2 YFSETQ. CDR3 protein: CASSLGLSGTGADEQYF. The CDR3 DNA reads as TGCGCCAGCAGCTTGGGCCTCTCCGGGACAGGGGCGGACGAGCAGTACTTC.

There are a few counts of this clonotype. The chain has TRBV10-3 and TRBJ2-3; 8 nucleotides match TRBD2. In germline, CDR1 is ENHRY, CDR2 SYGVKD. V lost 5 bases and J lost 1; bases outside the gene matches: 2. The CDR3 consists of 14 residues. CDR3 region: CAISPREGTDTQYF. The CDR3 nucleotides are TGTGCCATCAGTCCGCGGGAGGGCACAGATACGCAGTATTTT.

The gene calls are TRBV25-1 and TRBJ2-6; D perhaps matches TRBD1 (6 bases). The CDR3 is made up of 15 amino acids. Germline V lookup: CDR1 MGHDK, CDR2 SYGVNS. The ends were cut back, 8 bases at V and 0 bases at J, with 11 bases in the middle. DNA for the CDR3: TGTGCCAGCCGCATAGGGGGCTCTGGGGCCAACGTCCTGACTTTC. Translation gives CASRIGGSGANVLTF. The whole variable domain, filled in from reference TRBV25-1 and TRBJ2-6, reads EADIYQTPRYLVIGTGKKITLECSQTMGHDKMYWYQQDPGMELHLIHYSYGVNSTEKGDLSSESTVSRIRTEHFPLTLESARPSHTSQYLCASRIGGSGANVLTFGAGSRLTVL.

The rearrangement joins TRBV20-1 to TRBJ1-1; D not resolved. This CDR3 has 13 residues. V was cut by 6 bases and J by 10 bases, with 21 bases left in between. CDR1 DFQATT and CDR2 SNEGSKA come from the germline V gene (reference sequence). The CDR3 loop reads CSANPPGWAGAFF. The CDR3 region has the DNA TGCAGTGCCAACCCACCGGGGTGGGCGGGAGCTTTCTTT.

This clonotype was counted a few times. The J gene is TRBJ1-2, the V gene TRBV5-1, with no clear D. Germline assignment: CDR1 SGHRS and CDR2 YFSETQ. The CDR3 is 13 amino acids. Deletions cut 0 bases from V and 5 bases from J, with 8 bases between. CDR3 sequence reads: CASSLDTAYGYTF. The DNA for the CDR3 is TGCGCCAGCAGCTTGGATACAGCTTATGGCTACACCTTC.

This chain uses TRBV4-1 with TRBJ2-7; D tentatively fits TRBD1 or TRBD2 (6 bases each). This CDR3 has 14 residues. Germline CDR1 reads MGHRA; CDR2 reads YSYEKL. V was cut by 3 bases and J by 3 bases, with 12 bases left in between. CDR3 sequence reads: CASSHGGNVYEQYF. The DNA for the CDR3 is TGCGCCAGCAGCCACGGGGGCAACGTCTACGAGCAGTACTTC.

This clonotype was observed a handful of times. This chain joins TRBV18 and TRBJ2-7, with D uncertain. Trimming took off 4 bases at V and 6 bases at J, with 16 bases between the two ends. The CDR3 extends over 14 amino acids. Germline V gene data show CDR1 as KGHSH and CDR2 as LQKENI. Here the CDR3 reads CASSLTDVDLEQYF. The CDR3 DNA sequence: TGTGCCAGCTCACTCACCGACGTGGACCTCGAGCAGTACTTC.

This clonotype was counted between two and nine times. The gene calls are TRBV2 and TRBJ1-1; tentatively, D is TRBD1 (6 bases). V lost 6 bases, J lost 7 bases, and 9 bases lay in between. The germline CDR1 and CDR2 sequences are SNHLY and FYNNEI. This CDR3 spans 11 amino acids. The CDR3 bases are TGTGCCAGCAGGAGGGGGAATGAAGCTTTCTTT. This gives the protein CASRRGNEAFF.